Below, 23 T cell receptor beta chains from the same sample are listed, as sequenced in a study of blood T cell repertoires in COVID-19 (TCRdb year 2020). The library was built by means of the immunoSEQ multiplex PCR assay. In TCRdb, the immuneACCESS table is reduced to in-frame sequences with V and J assigned. These tables do not hold every clone; where another copy was compared, an unresolved V gene accounts for under half, and the others remain unexplained. This sample holds about 210,000 clones; less than 90% were observed only once. Roughly 0.7% of the sample is in the top ten clones. The sample consisted of peripheral blood. These receptors all stem from a man aged 35-49 years with acute or convalescent COVID-19.

The chain carries TRBV24-1 and TRBJ2-1; 10 nucleotides agree with TRBD1. The CDR3 spans 17 residues. Germline CDR1 KGHDR, CDR2 SFDVKD. The junction had 10 bases not matched to a gene; V was cut back by 3 bases and J by 6 bases. DNA of the CDR3: TGTGCCACCAGTGATCCAAGACAGGGGGCGTCAGGCAATGAGCAGTTCTTC. Translated, it gives CATSDPRQGASGNEQFF.

The chain has TRBV6-2 or TRBV6-3 and TRBJ1-2; maybe TRBD1 (6 bases). Trimming took off 5 bases at V and 1 base at J, with 17 bases between the two ends. Germline lookup yields CDR1 MNHEY and CDR2 SVGEGT. This CDR3 spans 16 amino acids. CDR3 region: CASSQIPGTHNYGYTF. The CDR3 DNA is TGTGCCAGCAGTCAAATCCCCGGGACACATAACTATGGCTACACCTTC.

CDR3 coding DNA: TGTGCCAGCAGCCCTGGGACAGGACAGAACACTGAAGCTTTCTTT. Amino acids: CASSPGTGQNTEAFF. The chain is built from TRBV5-4 and TRBJ1-1, with 8 bases lining up with TRBD1. CDR1 and CDR2 (germline): SGHNT, YYREEE (reference sequence). This CDR3 has 15 residues. V gave up 4 bases and J gave up 1 base; unmatched junction bases: 6.

This chain uses TRBV4-1 with TRBJ1-1; TRBD1 matches 8 bases. The germline gives CDR1 MGHRA, CDR2 YSYEKL. V lost 2 bases and J lost 2; bases outside the gene matches: 13. The CDR3 totals 18 residues. The CDR3 DNA reads TGCGCCAGCAGCCAACTAGATAGGGGCAGGGGGCAAAACACTGAAGCTTTCTTT. It translates to CASSQLDRGRGQNTEAFF.

This chain connects TRBV6-1 to TRBJ1-1; D not resolved. V dropped 2 bases and J dropped 1 base, with 5 bases sitting between them. This CDR3 comprises 13 residues. From germline, CDR1 is MNHNS and CDR2 SASEGT. The chain's CDR3 is CASSENGNTEAFF. The CDR3 nucleotides are TGTGCCAGCAGTGAAAACGGGAACACTGAAGCTTTCTTT.

In nucleotides, the CDR3 is TGTGCCAGCAGTTTAAACCCGGGAAACAGGGGAAATAATTCACCCCTCCACTTT. Translated, it gives CASSLNPGNRGNNSPLHF. The J gene is TRBJ1-6, the V gene TRBV28, with 7 bases fitting TRBD1. Trimming took 2 bases from V and 5 from J; bases not matched to a gene: 12. This CDR3 comprises 18 residues. Germline V gene lookup returns CDR1 MDHEN and CDR2 SYDVKM.

This rearrangement joins TRBV6-2 or TRBV6-3 to TRBJ2-1, with 12 bases fitting TRBD2. The germline V gene has CDR1 MNHEY and CDR2 SVGEGT. The CDR3 has 15 amino acids. V shed 3 bases and J 10 bases; nucleotides not matched to a gene: 7. CDR3 region: CASSYWTSGEGEQFF. The CDR3 nucleotides are TGTGCCAGCAGTTATTGGACTAGCGGGGAGGGGGAGCAGTTCTTC.

The V gene is TRBV5-1, the J gene TRBJ2-1; 12 bases are a match to TRBD2. Germline assignment: CDR1 SGHRS and CDR2 YFSETQ. This CDR3 is 15 amino acids long. Trimming took 4 bases from V and 7 from J; bases not matched to a gene: 6. For the CDR3, the DNA is TGCGCCAGCAGCCTGAACGGACTAGCGGGAAATGAGCAGTTCTTC. It codes for CASSLNGLAGNEQFF.

Ten or more counts support this clone. This chain joins TRBV4-3 and TRBJ1-2, with D perhaps matching TRBD1 (5 bases). V lost 0 bases and J 8 bases, leaving 19 bases between the germline ends. The CDR3 contains 16 residues. Germline V lookup: CDR1 LGHNA, CDR2 YSLEER. The CDR3 region is CASSQDFKQALLGYTF. The CDR3 DNA is TGCGCCAGCAGCCAAGATTTTAAACAGGCCTTACTAGGCTACACCTTC.

This chain joins TRBV28 and TRBJ2-5; TRBD2 is a possible D gene (6 bases). V was pared by 10 bases and J by 7 bases, with 25 bases between. CDR3 size: 15 residues. The V gene's germline CDR1 is MDHEN and CDR2 SYDVKM. This chain's CDR3 is CATLKPAGGYGTQYF. The CDR3, as DNA: TGTGCCACTCTCAAACCAGCGGGCGGGTACGGGACCCAGTACTTC.

The chain is built from TRBV3-1 (or the pseudogene TRBV3-2) and TRBJ1-1; TRBD1 might be the D (6 bases). Per germline, CDR1 LGHDT and CDR2 YNNKEL (reference sequence). Trimming pared 6 bases from V and 2 bases from J, leaving 22 bases between. This CDR3 comprises 17 residues. This chain's CDR3 is CASRPTGSIGRNTEAFF. For the CDR3, the DNA is TGTGCCAGCAGGCCAACAGGGAGCATCGGTCGCAACACTGAAGCTTTCTTT.

The chain carries TRBV5-1 and TRBJ1-3; D may be TRBD1 (5 bases). Trimming stripped 0 bases from V and 0 bases from J, with 7 bases between. The germline gives CDR1 SGHRS, CDR2 YFSETQ. The CDR3 is 15 amino acids. CDR3 in DNA: TGCGCCAGCAGCTTGGGACAGTACTCTGGAAACACCATATATTTT. This encodes CASSLGQYSGNTIYF.

The V and J genes are TRBV27 and TRBJ2-2; TRBD1 matches at 10 bases. The germline gives CDR1 MNHEY, CDR2 SMNVEV (reference sequence). CDR3 length equals 16 residues. The junction had 6 bases not matched to a gene; V was cut back by 4 bases and J by 4 bases. CDR3 loop: CASSSPWTGGTGELFF. CDR3 bases: TGTGCCAGCAGTTCCCCCTGGACAGGGGGCACCGGGGAGCTGTTTTTT.

The J gene is TRBJ2-7, the V gene TRBV27; 9 bases line up with TRBD1. With 6 bases clipped from V and 5 bases from J, the junction kept 8 bases outside the gene matches. The germline CDR1 and CDR2 sequences are MNHEY and SMNVEV (reference sequence). This CDR3 is built from 14 residues. The CDR3: CASSLGGTGHEQYF. CDR3 sequence (DNA): TGTGCCAGCAGCCTAGGCGGGACAGGGCACGAGCAGTACTTC.

V and J are TRBV5-1 and TRBJ2-7, with a possible D match to TRBD2 (6 bases). This CDR3 spans 17 amino acids. V lost 4 bases and J lost 2, with 22 bases in between. Looked up from germline, CDR1 is SGHRS and CDR2 is YFSETQ. The CDR3 loop reads CASSREIRGAFPYEQYF. CDR3 nucleotides: TGCGCCAGCAGCCGGGAGATAAGGGGCGCGTTCCCCTACGAGCAGTACTTC.

V gene TRBV7-2 combines with J gene TRBJ2-7; D is ambiguous. CDR1 is SGHTA and CDR2 is FQGNSA in the germline V gene. The length of the CDR3 is 11 residues. Deletions cut 5 bases from V and 3 bases from J, with 5 bases between. CDR3 sequence reads: CASSPIYEQYF. CDR3 nucleotides: TGTGCCAGCAGCCCAATCTACGAGCAGTACTTC.

V and J are TRBV5-5 and TRBJ1-2, with a tentative D call TRBD1 (5 bases). The V and J ends lost 4 bases and 5 bases respectively, with 18 bases between them. This CDR3 has 15 residues. The germline gives CDR1 SGHKS, CDR2 YYEKEE (reference sequence). The CDR3 here is CASSPQGPALYGYTF. In DNA, the CDR3 is TGTGCCAGCAGCCCCCAGGGTCCGGCGCTTTATGGCTACACCTTC.

This clone came up once. The chain joins TRBV19 to TRBJ2-7, with D perhaps TRBD2 (6 bases). Between the trimmed V and J ends, which lost 3 bases and 1 base, there was a span of 13 bases. The CDR3 length is 15 residues. Germline CDR1 LNHDA, CDR2 SQIVND (reference sequence). Here the CDR3 DNA reads TGTGCCAGTAGTATTACGGCGGGGACGTCCTACGAGCAGTACTTC. This sequence encodes CASSITAGTSYEQYF.

The rearrangement links TRBV24-1 to TRBJ1-2, with 7 bases fitting TRBD1. The CDR3 totals 13 residues. CDR1 is KGHDR and CDR2 is SFDVKD in the germline V gene. V lost 5 bases, J lost 6 bases, and 5 bases stayed unmatched. The CDR3 coding sequence is TGTGCCACCAGTGGACAGGGCCCCAATGGCTACACCTTC. Translated: CATSGQGPNGYTF.

This clone was observed a few times. The V gene is TRBV28, the J gene TRBJ1-2; D ambiguous. The CDR3 covers 14 residues. The germline V and J ends were trimmed by 5 bases and 2 bases, with 12 bases remaining between them. The germline V gene has CDR1 MDHEN and CDR2 SYDVKM. CDR3 amino acids: CASSPATHNYGYTF. CDR3 sequence (DNA): TGTGCCAGCAGTCCCGCCACACACAACTATGGCTACACCTTC.

The rearrangement uses TRBV30 and TRBJ2-3; 7 nucleotides agree with TRBD2. Per the germline V gene, CDR1 is GTSNPN and CDR2 is SVGIG (reference sequence). V shed 6 bases, J shed 0 bases, and the junction held 9 bases outside the gene matches. The length of the CDR3 is 15 residues. CDR3 sequence: CACKQRDLSTDTQYF. Here the CDR3 DNA reads TGTGCCTGCAAGCAGCGGGACCTTAGCACAGATACGCAGTATTTT. Variable domain in full (rest from reference TRBV30 and TRBJ2-3): SQTIHQWPATLVQPVGSPLSLECTVEGTSNPNLYWYRQAAGRGLQLLFYSVGIGQISSEVPQNLSASRPQDRQFILSSKKLLLSDSGFYLCACKQRDLSTDTQYFGPGTRLTVL.

This clone showed up just once. This chain uses TRBV2 with TRBJ1-3, with a possible D match to TRBD1 (6 bases). The CDR3 is 15 amino acids. Germline CDR1 SNHLY, CDR2 FYNNEI. V shed 6 bases and J shed 0 bases, with 12 bases lying between them. The CDR3 coding sequence is TGTGCCAGCAGGCCGGACAGTTCCTCTGGAAACACCATATATTTT. It codes for CASRPDSSSGNTIYF.

The V call is TRBV6-5, the J call TRBJ1-1; 8 nucleotides align to TRBD1. Germline CDR1 is MNHEY and CDR2 is SVGAGI. With 6 bases clipped from V and 4 bases from J, the junction kept 4 bases outside the gene matches. The CDR3 totals 13 residues. CDR3 residues: CASRRTGLTEAFF. The CDR3 nucleotides are TGTGCCAGCAGACGGACAGGGCTCACTGAAGCTTTCTTT.